This T cell receptor beta chain was recorded in a study of cytomegalovirus exposure and HLA in healthy donors. Study results and limitations: The authors listed 164 TCR beta chains as cytomegalovirus-associated.

This clone was picked up one time. Its target is not known. Amplification used 60 Vbeta primers and 13 Jbeta primers. Profiled with immunoSEQ multiplex PCR; TCRdb holds only in-frame clones, not every one. The data show 150,000 or so clones, around two thirds seen once. V lost 1 base, J lost 4 bases, and 11 bases lay in between. The CDR3 is 15 residues long. Germline CDR1 is SGHTA and CDR2 is FQGNSA. This clonotype was obtained from a woman aged 18-29 years in good health and CMV-seronegative. The material sequenced was PBMCs. The chain carries TRBV7-2 and TRBJ1-5, with a tentative D call TRBD1 (6 bases). CDR3 DNA sequence: TGTGCCAGCAGCTTAGGCCCGGACAGAAATCAGCCCCAGCATTTT. Amino acids: CASSLGPDRNQPQHF.